This T cell receptor beta chain was obtained from a study of technical replicates of blood from several donors. Method: immunoSEQ multiplex PCR; TCRdb's copy keeps in-frame clones and lacks some. The sample records more than 90,000 clones, approximately 94% being singletons. Sequenced material: T cells isolated from PBMCs. The TCR sequence derives from a human donor in good health.

The CDR3 protein is CASSSTSRGIFF. CDR3 nucleotides: TGTGCCAGCAGCAGCACATCACGAGGAATCTTCTTC. This rearrangement joins TRBV28 to TRBJ2-1; D is unclear. The CDR3 has 12 residues. CDR1 is MDHEN and CDR2 is SYDVKM in the germline V gene. Trimming took off 6 bases at V and 16 bases at J, with 19 bases between the two ends.